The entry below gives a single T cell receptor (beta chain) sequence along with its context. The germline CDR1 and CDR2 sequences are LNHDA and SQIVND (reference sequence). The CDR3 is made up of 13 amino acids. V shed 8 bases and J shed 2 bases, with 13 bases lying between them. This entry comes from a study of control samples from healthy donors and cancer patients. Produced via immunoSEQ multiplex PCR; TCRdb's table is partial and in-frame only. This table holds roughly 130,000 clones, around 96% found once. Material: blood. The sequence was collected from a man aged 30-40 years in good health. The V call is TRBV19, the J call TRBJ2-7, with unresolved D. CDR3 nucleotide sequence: TGTGCCAGTGGTCCCTCTGTGACCTACGAGCAGTACTTC. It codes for CASGPSVTYEQYF. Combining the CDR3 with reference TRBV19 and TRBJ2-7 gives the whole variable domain DGGITQSPKYLFRKEGQNVTLSCEQNLNHDAMYWYRQDPGQGLRLIYYSQIVNDFQKGDIAEGYSVSREKKESFPLTVTSAQKNPTAFYLCASGPSVTYEQYFGPGTRLTVT.